The T cell receptor beta chain described here comes from a study of blood T cell repertoires in COVID-19. On the study more broadly: Sources were T cells, B-cell-depleted T cells, or PBMCs; the material itself was cDNA or gDNA.

This table comes from immunoSEQ multiplex PCR, and its TCRdb copy is limited to in-frame clones, with some not included. In the table there are approximately 300,000 clones, around 89% of which are singletons. Trimming cost V 1 base and J 6 bases, with 17 bases left between them. The CDR3 runs to 16 residues. CDR1 and CDR2 from the germline V gene are SGHNT and YENEEA. This clonotype was sampled from a man aged 35-49 years with acute or convalescent COVID-19. Sequencing was performed on peripheral blood. V and J are TRBV11-3 and TRBJ2-3; D possibly corresponds to TRBD2 (6 bases). The CDR3 DNA follows: TGTGCCAGCAGCTTAGGCCCCACGGGACTGAGCGATACGCAGTATTTT. It translates to CASSLGPTGLSDTQYF.